This entry lists 25 T cell receptor beta chains sequenced from one sample in a study of vaccination and CD4 T cells after COVID-19. Cultured CD4+ T cell DNA underwent sequencing with the Oncomine TCR Beta short-read assay. Each CDR3 protein gets one entry after TCRdb re-called the PCR reads with MiXCR. In the table there are around 20,000 distinct CDR3 sequences, less than 70% of which are singletons. Their recognized antigens are unknown. Described treatment: roughly ten-day PBMC culture with coronavirus spike peptide pools or control peptides (ViraFEST assay). The specimen was CD4+ T cells from blood, cultured in vitro. These TCRs come from a human donor who had recovered from COVID-19.

The chain joins TRBV28 to TRBJ1-2; D might be TRBD1 (6 bases). The CDR3 has 15 residues. V was trimmed by 3 bases and J by 7 bases, leaving 18 bases between them. CDR1 is MDHEN and CDR2 is SYDVKM in the germline V gene. The CDR3 region is CASSFGMTGASGYTF. The CDR3 DNA reads TGTGCCAGCAGTTTTGGTATGACGGGGGCATCTGGCTACACCTTC.

The chain combines TRBV2 with TRBJ1-5, with a possible D match to TRBD1 (5 bases). Trimming pared 5 bases from V and 3 bases from J, leaving 11 bases between. CDR1 and CDR2 (germline): SNHLY, FYNNEI. This CDR3 spans 14 amino acids. The CDR3 sequence: CASSRDSPNQPQHF. The CDR3 coding sequence is TGTGCCAGCAGTCGTGACAGTCCCAATCAGCCCCAGCATTTT. Based on the CDR3 plus reference TRBV2 and TRBJ1-5, the full variable domain is EPEVTQTPSHQVTQMGQEVILRCVPISNHLYFYWYRQILGQKVEFLVSFYNNEISEKSEIFDDQFSVERPDGSNFTLKIRSTKLEDSAMYFCASSRDSPNQPQHFGDGTRLSIL.

The V call is TRBV24-1, the J call TRBJ2-5; D is perhaps TRBD1 (6 bases). This CDR3 is 15 amino acids long. In germline, CDR1 is KGHDR, CDR2 SFDVKD. The V and J ends lost 3 bases and 5 bases respectively, with 15 bases between them. The CDR3 bases are TGTGCCACCAGTGATCCACGACAGGACTCGGAGACCCAGTACTTC. Translated: CATSDPRQDSETQYF.

The V gene is TRBV9, the J gene TRBJ2-3; D remains unclear. Per germline, CDR1 SGDLS and CDR2 YYNGEE. V was trimmed by 0 bases and J by 2 bases, leaving 4 bases between them. The CDR3 runs 13 residues. CDR3 sequence (DNA): TGTGCCAGCAGCGTAGGGACCACAGATACGCAGTATTTT. Its translation: CASSVGTTDTQYF.

The J gene is TRBJ1-2, the V gene TRBV6-5; D may be TRBD1 (6 bases). The V end was cut by 4 bases, the J end by 2 bases, with 8 bases between. Per the germline V gene, CDR1 is MNHEY and CDR2 is SVGAGI. This CDR3 comprises 13 residues. The CDR3 loop reads CASSSGQNYGYTF. As DNA, the CDR3 is TGTGCCAGCAGTTCCGGACAGAACTATGGCTACACCTTC.

The V gene is TRBV9, the J gene TRBJ1-6; 9 bases align to TRBD1. There are 14 residues in the CDR3. The germline V gene encodes CDR1 SGDLS and CDR2 YYNGEE. The trim removed 4 bases at V and 8 bases at J, leaving 4 bases unmatched. The CDR3 region has the DNA TGTGCCAGCAGCATGACAGGGGGAGATTCACCCCTCCACTTT. This sequence encodes CASSMTGGDSPLHF.

CDR3 bases: TGTGCCAGCACCAGGGGTTTGACTGAAGCTTTCTTT. Translation gives CASTRGLTEAFF. The rearrangement links TRBV11-2 to TRBJ1-1; a possible D gene is TRBD1 (6 bases). Trimming cost V 7 bases and J 5 bases, with 11 bases left between them. This CDR3 is built from 12 residues. The germline gives CDR1 SGHAT, CDR2 FQNNGV.

The chain recombines TRBV5-1 with TRBJ2-7, with D possibly matching TRBD1 (6 bases). This CDR3 is 12 amino acids long. In germline, CDR1 is SGHRS, CDR2 YFSETQ. The V end lost 3 bases, the J end lost 2 bases, and 6 bases lay between the germline ends. DNA of the CDR3: TGCGCCAGCAGCTCAGGGGCCTACGAGCAGTACTTC. Translated: CASSSGAYEQYF.

V gene TRBV14 combines with J gene TRBJ1-1; maybe TRBD1 (5 bases). CDR1 SGHDN and CDR2 FVKESK come from the germline V gene. The V end was cut by 0 bases, the J end by 10 bases, with 12 bases between. This CDR3 is 13 amino acids long. The CDR3 DNA is TGTGCCAGCAGCCAAGATGGTCGGAGGGGAGCTTTCTTT. Translation: CASSQDGRRGAFF.

The chain recombines TRBV20-1 with TRBJ2-3, with TRBD1 matching 8 bases. CDR3 size: 12 residues. The germline CDR1 and CDR2 sequences are DFQATT and SNEGSKA (reference sequence). The CDR3 reads CRPGQGTDTQYF. The DNA for the CDR3 is TGCAGACCGGGACAGGGCACAGATACGCAGTATTTT.

The chain combines TRBV2 with TRBJ1-2; weak D call: TRBD1 (6 bases). This CDR3 contains 12 residues. V lost 7 bases to trimming and J lost 7 bases, with 13 bases between them. Germline assignment: CDR1 SNHLY and CDR2 FYNNEI. CDR3: CASNRADSGYTF. CDR3 bases: TGTGCCAGCAACAGGGCTGACAGTGGCTACACCTTC.

CDR3 coding DNA: TGTGCCAGCAGCTTAGATAATTCACCCCTCCACTTT. As protein: CASSLDNSPLHF. This chain connects TRBV7-9 to TRBJ1-6; no definite D call. Trimming removed 1 base at V and 5 bases at J, with 0 bases between. The germline gives CDR1 SEHNR, CDR2 FQNEAQ (reference sequence). The CDR3 consists of 12 residues.

In this sample, this clonotype turned up once. The chain links TRBV7-2 to TRBJ2-1; 7 nucleotides align to TRBD2. Germline CDR1 is SGHTA and CDR2 is FQGNSA. This CDR3 has 16 residues. Germline trimming cut 2 bases from V and 7 bases from J; bases unmatched to any gene: 11. This CDR3 is CASSLIWRGTRNEQFF. DNA of the CDR3: TGTGCCAGCAGCTTAATTTGGCGGGGGACCAGGAATGAGCAGTTCTTC.

This clonotype showed up just a few times. This chain joins TRBV7-9 and TRBJ2-3; no reliable D call. Trimming removed 1 base from V and 9 bases from J, with 8 bases in between. This CDR3 has 12 amino acids. Germline CDR1 SEHNR, CDR2 FQNEAQ (reference sequence). DNA of the CDR3: TGTGCCAGCAGCTTAGAACCTCCGACGCAGTATTTT. Encoded protein: CASSLEPPTQYF.

The V and J genes are TRBV29-1 and TRBJ2-3, with TRBD2 matching over 7 bases. The V gene end was trimmed by 6 bases and the J gene end by 4 bases; junction bases not matched to a gene: 10. CDR1 and CDR2 (germline): SQVTM, ANQGSEA. The CDR3 extends over 14 amino acids. CDR3 nucleotides: TGCAGCGTCGAGCCAGCGGGAACGCCAGATACGCAGTATTTT. This encodes CSVEPAGTPDTQYF.

About this clonotype: An end of the junction differs from the germline gene, which may be a read error. This sequence joins TRBV7-9 and TRBJ1-5; D possibly corresponds to TRBD1 (5 bases). The germline V gene encodes CDR1 SEHNR and CDR2 FQNEAQ (reference sequence). This CDR3 is built from 13 residues. The CDR3 coding sequence is TGCGCCAGCAGCTTGGCCGGGGGGGAGGCCCAGCATTTT. Translation gives CASSLAGGEAQHF.

CDR3 loop: CASSIGNSNQPQHF. Here the CDR3 DNA reads TGTGCCAGCAGTATAGGTAATAGCAATCAGCCCCAGCATTTT. This chain links TRBV6-1 with TRBJ1-5; no definite D call. V was cut by 5 bases and J by 0 bases, with 8 bases left in between. The CDR3 spans 14 residues. CDR1 and CDR2 from the germline V gene are MNHNS and SASEGT.

The J gene is TRBJ1-2, the V gene TRBV19, with D hard to call. CDR1 and CDR2 from the germline V gene are LNHDA and SQIVND (reference sequence). Trimming cost V 2 bases and J 8 bases, with 12 bases left between them. CDR3 size: 13 residues. The CDR3 nucleotides read TGTGCCAGTAGTATACCCGGGGAAGGCGGCTACACCTTC. This codes for CASSIPGEGGYTF.

This clonotype was seen a single time. The chain is built from TRBV7-6 and TRBJ2-3, with 10 nucleotides matching TRBD2. The CDR3 has 16 residues. CDR1 and CDR2 (germline): SGHVS, FNYEAQ. V was pared by 4 bases and J by 5 bases, with 9 bases of the junction left unmatched. CDR3 loop: CASSSLRLAGGDTQYF. CDR3 DNA: TGTGCCAGCAGCTCCCTCCGGTTAGCGGGGGGAGATACGCAGTATTTT.

The V and J genes are TRBV20-1 and TRBJ2-1; the match to TRBD2 covers 10 bases. V shed 0 bases and J 10 bases; nucleotides not matched to a gene: 3. The germline gives CDR1 DFQATT, CDR2 SNEGSKA (reference sequence). There are 13 residues in the CDR3. CDR3 sequence reads: CSARDPSGGEQFF. In DNA form, the CDR3 reads TGCAGTGCTAGAGATCCTAGCGGGGGAGAGCAGTTCTTC.

The chain carries TRBV30 and TRBJ1-2, with D unresolved. Deletions cut 5 bases from V and 0 bases from J, with 4 bases between. The V gene's germline CDR1 is GTSNPN and CDR2 SVGIG (reference sequence). The CDR3 length is 11 residues. CDR3 DNA sequence: TGTGCCTGGGGACCTAACTATGGCTACACCTTC. Translating it yields CAWGPNYGYTF.

J is TRBJ2-1 and V is TRBV7-8; 9 bases are a match to TRBD2. Per the germline V gene, CDR1 is SGHVS and CDR2 is FQNEAQ. V dropped 0 bases and J dropped 6; count of bases not matched to a gene: 6. The length of the CDR3 is 16 residues. Here the CDR3 DNA reads TGTGCCAGCAGCTTAGCGCAAAAGCGGGAGGCCAATGAGCAGTTCTTC. Translating it yields CASSLAQKREANEQFF.

The rearrangement links TRBV12-3 or TRBV12-4 to TRBJ1-5; D is uncertain. The ends were cut back, 4 bases at V and 5 bases at J, with 12 bases in the middle. The CDR3 totals 14 residues. CDR3 loop: CASSWAGNHQPQHF. For the CDR3, the DNA is TGTGCCAGCAGTTGGGCAGGCAACCATCAGCCCCAGCATTTT.

This chain connects TRBV18 to TRBJ1-5; 8 bases fit TRBD1. The CDR3 spans 13 residues. The germline V gene encodes CDR1 KGHSH and CDR2 LQKENI. The ends lost 5 bases at V and 7 bases at J; junction bases unmatched: 4. CDR3 in amino acids: CASSTTGEQPQHF. The CDR3 DNA follows: TGTGCCAGCTCAACGACAGGGGAACAGCCCCAGCATTTT. The full variable domain, completed using reference TRBV18 and TRBJ1-5, is NAGVMQNPRHLVRRRGQEARLRCSPMKGHSHVYWYRQLPEEGLKFMVYLQKENIIDESGMPKERFSAEFPKEGPSILRIQQVVRGDSAAYFCASSTTGEQPQHFGDGTRLSIL.

The chain couples TRBV28 to TRBJ2-3; D is unresolved. Germline V gene data show CDR1 as MDHEN and CDR2 as SYDVKM. The CDR3 totals 14 residues. V dropped 7 bases and J dropped 2 bases, with 13 bases sitting between them. The chain's CDR3 is CASTSGKSTDTQYF. DNA for the CDR3: TGTGCCAGCACCTCGGGTAAATCCACAGATACGCAGTATTTT.